This TCR beta chain was documented in a study of shared clonotypes between healthy human individuals. Study results and limitations: A small donor pool kept down the genetic and exposure-history diversity that was represented. The expectation was that sequencing depth would affect clonotype sharing among donors.

V was clipped by 3 bases and J by 7 bases; unmatched bases: 6. CDR3 length: 14 residues. The V gene's germline CDR1 is GTSNPN and CDR2 SVGIG (reference sequence). With respect to this clone: Antigen specificity is unknown.

About 30,000 T cell genomes, or roughly 320 ng DNA, went into unsorted PBMC replicate PCRs. The protocol was immunoSEQ multiplex PCR, while the TCRdb copy is restricted to in-frame clones and leaves out a portion. Of about 87,000 clones detected, roughly 50% appear once; the ten largest clones hold approximately 15%. Unsorted samples drew genomic DNA from roughly 96 million PBMCs. The gene calls are TRBV30 and TRBJ1-5; 10 bases align to TRBD1. This TCR was recovered from a woman in her forties in good health. Some clones in this sample may be carry-over from other donors' samples. Sequenced input: PBMCs. The CDR3: CAWSLTGGRQPQHF. DNA of the CDR3: TGTGCCTGGAGCTTGACAGGGGGCAGGCAGCCCCAGCATTTT.